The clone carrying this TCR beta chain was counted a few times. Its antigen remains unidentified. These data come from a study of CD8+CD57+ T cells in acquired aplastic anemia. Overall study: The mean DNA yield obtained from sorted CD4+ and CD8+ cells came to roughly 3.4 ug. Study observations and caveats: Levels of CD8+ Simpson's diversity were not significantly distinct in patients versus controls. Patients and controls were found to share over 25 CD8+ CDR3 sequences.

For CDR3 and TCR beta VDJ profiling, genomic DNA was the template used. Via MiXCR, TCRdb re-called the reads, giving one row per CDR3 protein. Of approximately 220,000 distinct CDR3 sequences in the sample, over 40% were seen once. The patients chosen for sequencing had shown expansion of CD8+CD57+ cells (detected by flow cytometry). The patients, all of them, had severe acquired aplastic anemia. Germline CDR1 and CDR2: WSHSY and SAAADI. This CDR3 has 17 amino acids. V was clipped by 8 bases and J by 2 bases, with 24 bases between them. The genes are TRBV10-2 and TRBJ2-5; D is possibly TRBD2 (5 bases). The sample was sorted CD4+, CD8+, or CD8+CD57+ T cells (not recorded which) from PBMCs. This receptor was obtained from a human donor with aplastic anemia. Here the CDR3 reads CASSRRFQDLTQETQYF. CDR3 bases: TGCGCCAGCTCCCGGAGGTTTCAGGACTTGACACAAGAGACCCAGTACTTC.